These T cell receptor beta chains were read from a single sample in a study of vaccination effects on CD4 cells after COVID-19. Data came from immunoSEQ multiplex PCR; TCRdb stores just in-frame clones and leaves some out. Of about 29,000 clones detected, roughly 68% appear once; the ten largest clones hold 15% to 20%. The antigens of these receptors remain unknown. Sequencing used CD4+ T cells from PBMCs cultured with HCoV-OC43 spike peptides, obtained after COVID-19 vaccination. All receptors derive from a human donor who received a COVID-19 vaccine. CDR3s include the opening cysteine and the closing phenylalanine or tryptophan. Fields, in order: CDR3 DNA, CDR3 protein, D gene, V gene, J gene, clone size. A D gene is named only where the DNA matches it firmly. Only part of the rows carry a size: once, few, many, or a class if the clone is expanded.

cdr3_nt: TGTGCCAGCAGCAAAATGGACAGGGGAATTTCACCCCTCCACTTT
cdr3_aa: CASSKMDRGISPLHF
d_call: TRBD1
v_call: TRBV11-2
j_call: TRBJ1-6
clone_size: .

cdr3_nt: TGTGCCAGCAGCCTAGACGGGGGGCCACGTCAAGCTTTCTTT
cdr3_aa: CASSLDGGPRQAFF
d_call: .
v_call: TRBV11-2
j_call: TRBJ1-1
clone_size: once

cdr3_nt: TGTGCCTTACGGACAGGGGAAACTGAAGCTTTCTTT
cdr3_aa: CALRTGETEAFF
d_call: TRBD1
v_call: TRBV19
j_call: TRBJ1-1
clone_size: .

cdr3_nt: TGTGCCAGCGAGTCCCTTTTTACTGAGCAGTTCTTC
cdr3_aa: CASESLFTEQFF
d_call: .
v_call: TRBV6-5
j_call: TRBJ2-1
clone_size: few

cdr3_nt: TGTGCCAGCAGCCCGGGGGCAGCGACTAGCACAGATACGCAGTATTTT
cdr3_aa: CASSPGAATSTDTQYF
d_call: .
v_call: TRBV7-9
j_call: TRBJ2-3
clone_size: few

cdr3_nt: TGTGCCAGTAGCCCGGGACACCGCGGCGAGCAGTACTTC
cdr3_aa: CASSPGHRGEQYF
d_call: .
v_call: TRBV19
j_call: TRBJ2-7
clone_size: .

cdr3_nt: TGTGCCAGCGCCGAAACTAGCGGGAGGGACTCCTACGAGCAGTACTTC
cdr3_aa: CASAETSGRDSYEQYF
d_call: TRBD2
v_call: TRBV19
j_call: TRBJ2-7
clone_size: .

cdr3_nt: TGTGCCAGCAGCAAAGTTGAAGGGGCACGGTATGGCTACACCTTC
cdr3_aa: CASSKVEGARYGYTF
d_call: .
v_call: TRBV21-1
j_call: TRBJ1-2
clone_size: .

cdr3_nt: TGCGCCAGCAGCCCGGGGACAGCAAACACCGGGGAGCTGTTTTTT
cdr3_aa: CASSPGTANTGELFF
d_call: TRBD1
v_call: TRBV4-1
j_call: TRBJ2-2
clone_size: few

cdr3_nt: TGCAGTGCTAGTTTACCTAGCACAGATACGCAGTATTTT
cdr3_aa: CSASLPSTDTQYF
d_call: .
v_call: TRBV20-1
j_call: TRBJ2-3
clone_size: .

cdr3_nt: TGTGCCAGCAGTTACAACTATCTCTATGGCTACACCTTC
cdr3_aa: CASSYNYLYGYTF
d_call: .
v_call: TRBV6-5
j_call: TRBJ1-2
clone_size: few

cdr3_nt: TGCGCCAGCCGGCGGGCTAGCGACAACTCCTACGAGCAGTACTTC
cdr3_aa: CASRRASDNSYEQYF
d_call: .
v_call: TRBV5-1
j_call: TRBJ2-7
clone_size: .

cdr3_nt: TGCGCCAGCATCCTTCAGGGGGCCGGAGAGACCCAGTACTTC
cdr3_aa: CASILQGAGETQYF
d_call: TRBD1
v_call: TRBV5-1
j_call: TRBJ2-5
clone_size: .

cdr3_nt: TGTGCCAGCCAGGACTACAACGAGCAGTACTTC
cdr3_aa: CASQDYNEQYF
d_call: .
v_call: TRBV3-1/TRBV3-2
j_call: TRBJ2-7
clone_size: .

cdr3_nt: TGTGCCACCAGCAGAGTTAGACAGGTAGCGAGCTTGGGTGGCTACACCTTC
cdr3_aa: CATSRVRQVASLGGYTF
d_call: .
v_call: TRBV15
j_call: TRBJ1-2
clone_size: .

cdr3_nt: TGTGCCAGCACTTTAAGGACAGGGTGGAATGAGCAGTTCTTC
cdr3_aa: CASTLRTGWNEQFF
d_call: TRBD1
v_call: TRBV2
j_call: TRBJ2-1
clone_size: medium-sized

cdr3_nt: TGTGCCAGCAGCTTGGTCCGGGGGAGGAATACTGAAGCTTTCTTT
cdr3_aa: CASSLVRGRNTEAFF
d_call: .
v_call: TRBV5-6
j_call: TRBJ1-1
clone_size: .

cdr3_nt: TGTGCCAGCAGCTCCCAGACAGGGGGTGCCTACGAGCAGTACTTC
cdr3_aa: CASSSQTGGAYEQYF
d_call: TRBD1
v_call: TRBV7-6
j_call: TRBJ2-7
clone_size: .

cdr3_nt: TGTGCCAGCAGCCAGATATTTGTGGTTGGGGACAGGAGCACCTACGAGCAGTACTTC
cdr3_aa: CASSQIFVVGDRSTYEQYF
d_call: TRBD1
v_call: TRBV7-6
j_call: TRBJ2-7
clone_size: .

cdr3_nt: TGTGCCAGCAGTGAGCCGGGAGCTAACTATGGCTACACCTTC
cdr3_aa: CASSEPGANYGYTF
d_call: .
v_call: TRBV2
j_call: TRBJ1-2
clone_size: few

cdr3_nt: TGCGCCAGCAGCCAAGTTCCCGGACAGGGGCACAATGAGCAGTTCTTC
cdr3_aa: CASSQVPGQGHNEQFF
d_call: TRBD1
v_call: TRBV4-1
j_call: TRBJ2-1
clone_size: .

cdr3_nt: TGTGCCAGCAGTGATTTGGGGGCAGGGTTTTCCTACGAGCAGTACTTC
cdr3_aa: CASSDLGAGFSYEQYF
d_call: .
v_call: TRBV25-1
j_call: TRBJ2-7
clone_size: .

cdr3_nt: TGTGCCAGCAGTTTGGGGACTAGCTCCTACAATGAGCAGTTCTTC
cdr3_aa: CASSLGTSSYNEQFF
d_call: TRBD2
v_call: TRBV27
j_call: TRBJ2-1
clone_size: few

cdr3_nt: TGTGCCAGCTCACCCGGCCAGCGGGAGTTCGGCGAGACCCAGTACTTC
cdr3_aa: CASSPGQREFGETQYF
d_call: TRBD2
v_call: TRBV18
j_call: TRBJ2-5
clone_size: once

cdr3_nt: TGCGCCAGCAGCCCCTCCCCCGTTAACACCGGGGAGCTGTTTTTT
cdr3_aa: CASSPSPVNTGELFF
d_call: .
v_call: TRBV5-1
j_call: TRBJ2-2
clone_size: .

cdr3_nt: TGTGCCAGCAGCGTAGGAACAACTAATGAAAAACTGTTTTTT
cdr3_aa: CASSVGTTNEKLFF
d_call: .
v_call: TRBV9
j_call: TRBJ1-4
clone_size: .

cdr3_nt: TGTGCCAGCAGCCGGACAGCCTACAATGAGCAGTTCTTC
cdr3_aa: CASSRTAYNEQFF
d_call: .
v_call: TRBV11-2
j_call: TRBJ2-1
clone_size: .

cdr3_nt: TGCGCCAGCAGACCCGGCCCGCGCGCCGATTACGAGCAGTACTTC
cdr3_aa: CASRPGPRADYEQYF
d_call: .
v_call: TRBV5-1
j_call: TRBJ2-7
clone_size: .

cdr3_nt: TGTGCCAGTAGTATTTCGTGGCAGAGCTCCTACGAGCAGTACTTC
cdr3_aa: CASSISWQSSYEQYF
d_call: .
v_call: TRBV19
j_call: TRBJ2-7
clone_size: once

cdr3_nt: TGCGCCAGCAGCCCAAATCAGGGAGGTAGGGCCTATGGCTACACCTTC
cdr3_aa: CASSPNQGGRAYGYTF
d_call: .
v_call: TRBV5-1
j_call: TRBJ1-2
clone_size: .